This is a list of T cell receptor beta chains from one sample in a study of sequential checkpoint blockade in melanoma. Clones were sequenced by immunoSEQ multiplex PCR, and TCRdb holds only the in-frame ones, with some missing. The repertoire holds 15,000 to 20,000 clones, roughly three quarters seen once, with over 9.5% in the top ten. The input for sequencing was CD8+ T cells sorted from blood (inferred from file names), taken from a patient given nivolumab and ipilimumab in sequence. Every receptor here comes from a human donor with melanoma. CDR3s include the opening cysteine and the closing phenylalanine or tryptophan. Fields, in order: D gene, clone size, J gene, V gene, CDR3 protein, CDR3 DNA. D genes are given only for firm matches. Only part of the rows carry a size: once, few, many, or a class if the clone is expanded.

>NA|NA|TRBJ2-7|TRBV7-9
CASSQRRDEQYF
TGTGCCAGCAGCCAACGGCGGGACGAGCAGTACTTC
>TRBD2|NA|TRBJ2-1|TRBV7-2
CASNGLAGYNEQFF
TGTGCCAGCAACGGACTAGCGGGCTACAATGAGCAGTTCTTC
>TRBD2|NA|TRBJ2-1|TRBV6-4
CASSDSYLAGGPGENEQFF
TGTGCCAGCAGTGACTCGTACTTAGCGGGGGGGCCGGGAGAGAATGAGCAGTTCTTC
>NA|NA|TRBJ2-1|TRBV6-5
CASSPLDSYNEQFF
TGTGCCAGCAGCCCCCTCGACAGTTACAATGAGCAGTTCTTC
>TRBD1|once|TRBJ2-4|TRBV5-8
CASSPLGGQTLAKNIQYF
TGTGCCAGCAGCCCCCTTGGGGGACAGACCTTAGCCAAAAACATTCAGTACTTC
>NA|NA|TRBJ2-7|TRBV29-1
CSVEDSGQGLAEQYF
TGCAGCGTTGAAGATAGCGGCCAGGGCCTCGCAGAGCAGTACTTC
>NA|NA|TRBJ1-1|TRBV9
CASSGRLGRAEAFF
TGTGCCAGCAGCGGAAGACTCGGCAGGGCGGAAGCTTTCTTT
>TRBD1|NA|TRBJ1-5|TRBV19
CASQPGQGLQPQHF
TGTGCCAGCCAACCGGGACAGGGTTTACAGCCCCAGCATTTT
>NA|NA|TRBJ1-4|TRBV9
CASSSTLSQDEKLFF
TGTGCCAGCAGTTCAACGTTGTCACAGGATGAAAAACTGTTTTTT
>TRBD1|NA|TRBJ1-1|TRBV2
CASRGTGTDEAFF
TGTGCCAGCAGGGGGACAGGAACAGATGAAGCTTTCTTT
>TRBD1|few|TRBJ1-1|TRBV28
CASSQVPPGQWNTEAFF
TGTGCCAGCAGCCAAGTACCCCCGGGACAGTGGAACACTGAAGCTTTCTTT
>NA|few|TRBJ1-4|TRBV21-1
CASSKCGRLVEKLFF
TGTGCCAGCAGCAAATGCGGCAGACTGGTTGAAAAACTGTTTTTT
>NA|NA|TRBJ2-3|TRBV28
CASSLYREGDTQYF
TGTGCCAGCAGTTTATACAGGGAGGGTGATACGCAGTATTTT
>TRBD1|NA|TRBJ1-1|TRBV27
CASSSGQDWLNTEAFF
TGTGCCAGCAGTTCCGGACAGGACTGGCTGAACACTGAAGCTTTCTTT
>NA|NA|TRBJ1-1|TRBV5-4
CASRARELNTEAFF
TGTGCCTCGCGGGCTCGGGAATTGAACACTGAAGCTTTCTTT
>TRBD1|NA|TRBJ2-5|TRBV9
CASSVGLNRGPFQETQYF
TGTGCCAGCAGCGTAGGCCTAAACAGGGGGCCGTTCCAAGAGACCCAGTACTTC
>NA|NA|TRBJ2-7|TRBV14
CASSQDLWEPPYEQYF
TGTGCCAGCAGCCAAGATTTGTGGGAGCCTCCCTACGAGCAGTACTTC
>TRBD2|NA|TRBJ2-7|TRBV7-9
CASSLDSGTPPYEQYF
TGTGCCAGCAGCTTAGATAGCGGGACCCCTCCCTACGAGCAGTACTTC
>TRBD2|NA|TRBJ2-3|TRBV9
CASSVQAGATDTQYF
TGTGCCAGCAGCGTCCAAGCGGGAGCAACAGATACGCAGTATTTT
>NA|NA|TRBJ1-4|TRBV11-2
CASSSGAEKLFF
TGTGCCAGCAGCTCTGGAGCGGAAAAACTGTTTTTT
>NA|NA|TRBJ2-5|TRBV5-1
CASSLRPRDQETQYF
TGCGCCAGCAGCCTCCGGCCCAGGGACCAAGAGACCCAGTACTTC
>TRBD1|NA|TRBJ1-1|TRBV4-3
CASSQDVQGAMNTEAFF
TGCGCCAGCAGCCAAGACGTACAGGGGGCCATGAACACTGAAGCTTTCTTT
>TRBD2|NA|TRBJ2-1|TRBV6-6
CASSYFLREGRNEQFF
TGTGCCAGCAGTTACTTTCTTCGGGAGGGCCGCAATGAGCAGTTCTTC
>NA|NA|TRBJ1-1|TRBV4-3
CASSHRGNTEAFF
TGCGCCAGCAGCCACAGGGGGAACACTGAAGCTTTCTTT
>NA|NA|TRBJ1-6|TRBV4-3
CASSAREYNSPLHF
TGCGCCAGCAGCGCGAGGGAGTATAATTCACCCCTCCACTTT
>TRBD2|once|TRBJ2-2|TRBV14
CASSQDRGGVGTGELFF
TGTGCCAGCAGCCAAGATCGTGGGGGGGTTGGCACCGGGGAGCTGTTTTTT
>NA|NA|TRBJ1-4|TRBV4-3
CASSPYPTGKSNEKLFF
TGCGCCAGCAGCCCCTATCCCACAGGGAAATCTAATGAAAAACTGTTTTTT
>TRBD2|once|TRBJ2-1|TRBV6-5
CASSYGAGAMNEQFF
TGTGCCAGCAGTTACGGAGCGGGAGCAATGAATGAGCAGTTCTTC
>TRBD2|NA|TRBJ2-7|TRBV7-9
CASSSLAGYEQYF
TGTGCCAGCAGTTCTTTAGCGGGATACGAGCAGTACTTC
>NA|medium-sized|TRBJ1-1|TRBV27
CASSSIDSLNTEAFF
TGTGCCAGCAGTTCCATTGACAGCCTGAACACTGAAGCTTTCTTT
>NA|NA|TRBJ2-2|TRBV2
CASSDQRLNTGELFF
TGTGCCAGCAGTGACCAGAGACTTAACACCGGGGAGCTGTTTTTT
>NA|NA|TRBJ1-1|TRBV9
CASSAGQNTEAFF
TGTGCCAGCAGCGCTGGACAGAACACTGAAGCTTTCTTT
>TRBD1|once|TRBJ2-7|TRBV7-7
CASSYPGQPQYF
TGTGCCAGCAGTTACCCGGGACAGCCGCAGTACTTC
>NA|NA|TRBJ1-5|TRBV4-1
CASSQGPTGTQLQPQHF
TGCGCCAGCAGCCAAGGCCCTACCGGGACACAACTTCAGCCCCAGCATTTT
>TRBD1|NA|TRBJ2-7|TRBV27
CASSRPGGYEQYF
TGTGCCAGCAGTCGGCCAGGGGGCTACGAGCAGTACTTC
>NA|NA|TRBJ1-5|TRBV6-1
CASSEALLPGHQPQHF
TGTGCCAGCAGTGAAGCGCTTCTGCCAGGGCATCAGCCCCAGCATTTT
>NA|NA|TRBJ2-2|TRBV9
CASSVRQGSSTGELFF
TGTGCCAGCAGCGTGCGTCAGGGCTCGAGCACCGGGGAGCTGTTTTTT